This TCR beta chain was captured in a study of shared clonotypes between healthy human individuals. Study-level information: Ranging from 18 to 49 in age, donors were two women and a few men.

It was CD45RO-negative cells, positively selected for CCR7, that made up naive CD8 cells, with terminally differentiated effector memory CD45RA+ cells excluded. Profiling relied on immunoSEQ multiplex PCR, and the TCRdb table lists in-frame clones only, not all of them. The table includes some 2 million clones, around 96% detected once. With 4 bases removed from V and 3 bases from J, the gap between germline ends came to 6 bases. Germline CDR1 reads LNHDA; CDR2 reads SQIVND (reference sequence). This CDR3 region has 13 residues. Sequencing used naive CD8+ T cells sorted from blood. This chain connects TRBV19 to TRBJ2-2, with a possible D match to TRBD2 (6 bases). This clonotype was sampled from a man aged 18 to 30 in good health. In nucleotides, the CDR3 is TGTGCCAGTAGTAGGGGGGACACCGGGGAGCTGTTTTTT. It is translated as CASSRGDTGELFF.